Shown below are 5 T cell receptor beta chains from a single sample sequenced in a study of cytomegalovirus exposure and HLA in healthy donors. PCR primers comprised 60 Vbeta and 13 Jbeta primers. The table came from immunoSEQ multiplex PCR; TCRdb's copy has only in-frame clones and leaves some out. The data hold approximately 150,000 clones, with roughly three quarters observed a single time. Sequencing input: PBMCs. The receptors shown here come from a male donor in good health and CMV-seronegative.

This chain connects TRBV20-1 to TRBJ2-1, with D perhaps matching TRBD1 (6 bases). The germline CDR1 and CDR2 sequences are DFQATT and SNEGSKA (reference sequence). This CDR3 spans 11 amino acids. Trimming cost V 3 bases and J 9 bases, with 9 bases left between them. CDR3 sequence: CSARGASEQFF. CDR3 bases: TGCAGTGCTAGGGGGGCTAGTGAGCAGTTCTTC.

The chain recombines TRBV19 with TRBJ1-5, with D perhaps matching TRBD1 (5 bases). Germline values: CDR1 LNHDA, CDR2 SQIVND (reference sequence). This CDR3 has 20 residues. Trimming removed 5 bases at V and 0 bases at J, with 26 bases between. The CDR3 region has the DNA TGTGCCAGTAGTGGAACGGGACTCCAGACTGGGGCCTATAGCAATCAGCCCCAGCATTTT. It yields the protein CASSGTGLQTGAYSNQPQHF.

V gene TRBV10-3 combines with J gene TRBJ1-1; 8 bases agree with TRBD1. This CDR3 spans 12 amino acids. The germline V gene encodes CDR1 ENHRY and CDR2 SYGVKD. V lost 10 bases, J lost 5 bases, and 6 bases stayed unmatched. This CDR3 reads CATGQGGTEAFF. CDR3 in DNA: TGTGCCACCGGACAGGGTGGGACTGAAGCTTTCTTT.

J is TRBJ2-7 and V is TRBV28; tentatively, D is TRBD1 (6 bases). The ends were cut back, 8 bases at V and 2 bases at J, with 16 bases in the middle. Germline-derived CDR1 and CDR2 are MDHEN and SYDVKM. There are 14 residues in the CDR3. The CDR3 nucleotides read TGTGCCAGCCGCCGCCCCGGGACAACCTACGAGCAGTACTTC. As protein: CASRRPGTTYEQYF.

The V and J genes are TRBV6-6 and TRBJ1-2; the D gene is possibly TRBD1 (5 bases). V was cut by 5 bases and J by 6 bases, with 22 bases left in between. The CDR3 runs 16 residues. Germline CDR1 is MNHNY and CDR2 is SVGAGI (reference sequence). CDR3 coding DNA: TGTGCCAGCAGTCCCGATTATAGACAGATTGGTAATGGCTACACCTTC. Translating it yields CASSPDYRQIGNGYTF.